The 2 T cell receptor beta chains in this list originate from one sample, sequenced in a study of Graves' ophthalmopathy and Graves' hyperthyroidism. CDR3 regions of TCR beta were amplified from RNA transcripts. First-round RT-PCR used HTBI primers; second-round multiplex PCR followed. Via MiXCR, TCRdb re-called the multiplex PCR reads, giving one row per CDR3 protein. The sample lists over 650,000 distinct CDR3 sequences; roughly 41% were seen once. The material sequenced was peripheral blood. Receptors originate from an adult man with Graves' ophthalmopathy.

This chain links TRBV15 with TRBJ1-6; 7 bases agree with TRBD1. The V and J ends lost 3 bases and 10 bases, in that order; junction bases with no gene match: 12. CDR3 size: 16 residues. The germline gives CDR1 LNHNV, CDR2 YYDKDF (reference sequence). In DNA, the CDR3 is TGTGCCACCAGCAGTCGTTCGACAGGGTCCGAGTCACCCCTCCACTTT. The encoded protein is CATSSRSTGSESPLHF.

The table lists this clonotype with many counts. This chain links TRBV29-1 with TRBJ2-2, with D possibly matching TRBD1 (5 bases). The V gene lost 2 bases and the J gene lost 2 bases, with 9 bases spanning the gap. The germline V gene encodes CDR1 SQVTM and CDR2 ANQGSEA. The CDR3 is made up of 14 amino acids. The CDR3 protein is CSVERQGNTGELFF. The CDR3 DNA reads as TGCAGCGTTGAACGGCAGGGCAACACCGGGGAGCTGTTTTTT.